This T cell receptor beta chain was observed in a study of blood T cell repertoires in COVID-19. CDR1 and CDR2 (germline): KGHDR, SFDVKD. V was cut by 2 bases and J by 4 bases, with 10 bases left in between. This CDR3 spans 14 amino acids. Some clones are missing from TCRdb's copy, which holds only in-frame ones; the method was immunoSEQ multiplex PCR. The table records about 250,000 clones, 84% of them present only once. V gene TRBV24-1 combines with J gene TRBJ1-2; D is unclear. This clonotype originated in a man aged 45-60 years with active or convalescent COVID-19. Source material: peripheral blood. The CDR3 DNA reads as TGTGCCACCAGTGATTCCGGGGTCCTCTATGGCTACACCTTC. Translated: CATSDSGVLYGYTF.